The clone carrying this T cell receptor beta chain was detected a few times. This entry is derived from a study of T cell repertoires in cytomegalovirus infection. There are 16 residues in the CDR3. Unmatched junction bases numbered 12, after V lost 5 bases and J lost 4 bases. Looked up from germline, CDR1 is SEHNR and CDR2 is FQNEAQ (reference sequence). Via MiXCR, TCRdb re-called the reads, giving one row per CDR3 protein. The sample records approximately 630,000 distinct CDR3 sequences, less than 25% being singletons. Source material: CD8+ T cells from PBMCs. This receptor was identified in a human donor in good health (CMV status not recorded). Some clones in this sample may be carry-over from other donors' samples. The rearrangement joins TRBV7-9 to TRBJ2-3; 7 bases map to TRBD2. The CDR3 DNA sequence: TGTGCCAGCAGCACCGGGGACGGGAGGCCCCCAGATACGCAGTATTTT. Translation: CASSTGDGRPPDTQYF.